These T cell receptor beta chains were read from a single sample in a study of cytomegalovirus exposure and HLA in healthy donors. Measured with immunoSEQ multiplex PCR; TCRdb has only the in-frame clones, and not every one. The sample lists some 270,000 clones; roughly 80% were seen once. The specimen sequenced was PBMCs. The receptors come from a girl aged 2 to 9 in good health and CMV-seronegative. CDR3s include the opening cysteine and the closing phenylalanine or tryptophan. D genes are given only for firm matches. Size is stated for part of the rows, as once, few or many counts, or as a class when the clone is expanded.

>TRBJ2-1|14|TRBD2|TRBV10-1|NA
CASNTASGYNEQFF
TGCGCCAGCAATACGGCTAGCGGATACAATGAGCAGTTCTTC
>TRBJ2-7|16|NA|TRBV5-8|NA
CASSLTIAVQGYEQYF
TGTGCCAGCAGCTTGACCATAGCGGTTCAAGGGTACGAGCAGTACTTC
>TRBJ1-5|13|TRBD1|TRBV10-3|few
CASGQGQYQPQHF
TGTGCCTCGGGACAGGGGCAGTATCAGCCCCAGCATTTT
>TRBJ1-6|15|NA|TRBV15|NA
CATSEQGSYNSPLHF
TGTGCCACCAGCGAACAGGGATCCTATAATTCACCCCTCCACTTT
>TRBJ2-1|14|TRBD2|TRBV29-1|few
CSVAHLAGDNEQFF
TGCAGCGTTGCCCACCTAGCGGGAGACAATGAGCAGTTCTTC
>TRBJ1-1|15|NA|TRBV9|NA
CASSSHFARDTEAFF
TGTGCCAGCAGCTCTCACTTCGCTCGGGACACTGAAGCTTTCTTT
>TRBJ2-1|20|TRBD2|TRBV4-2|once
CASSQDLGLAGPLSYNEQFF
TGTGCCAGCAGCCAAGATTTAGGGCTAGCGGGCCCCCTCTCCTACAATGAGCAGTTCTTC
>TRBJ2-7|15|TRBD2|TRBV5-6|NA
CASSLVAGAAYEQYF
TGTGCCAGCAGCTTGGTAGCGGGGGCGGCGTACGAGCAGTACTTC
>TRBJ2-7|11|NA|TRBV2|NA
CASTAGYEQYF
TGTGCCAGCACGGCGGGCTACGAGCAGTACTTC
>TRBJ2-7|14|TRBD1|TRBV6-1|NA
CASNHDRGPYEQYF
TGTGCCAGCAATCACGACAGGGGGCCCTACGAGCAGTACTTC
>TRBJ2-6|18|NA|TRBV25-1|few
CASSESDTLRSGANVLTF
TGTGCCAGCAGTGAAAGTGACACCCTTCGCTCTGGGGCCAACGTCCTGACTTTC
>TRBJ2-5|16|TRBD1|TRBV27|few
CASSFLRQGAKETQYF
TGTGCCAGCAGTTTTCTCCGACAGGGGGCAAAGGAGACCCAGTACTTC
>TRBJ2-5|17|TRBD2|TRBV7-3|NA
CASSLAPGGRYQETQYF
TGTGCCAGCAGTCTTGCCCCCGGCGGGAGGTACCAAGAGACCCAGTACTTC
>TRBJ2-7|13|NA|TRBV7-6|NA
CASSYRQAQEQYF
TGTGCCAGCAGCTATCGACAGGCGCAAGAGCAGTACTTC
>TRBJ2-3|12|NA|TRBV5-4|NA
CASSLRTDTQYF
TGTGCCAGCAGCTTGCGTACAGATACGCAGTATTTT
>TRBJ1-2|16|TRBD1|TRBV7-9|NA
CASSGRDRGPVVGYTF
TGTGCCAGCAGCGGCCGGGACAGGGGGCCTGTGGTGGGCTACACCTTC
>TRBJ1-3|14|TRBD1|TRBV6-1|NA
CASSRTGAGNTIYF
TGTGCCAGCAGCAGGACAGGAGCTGGAAACACCATATATTTT
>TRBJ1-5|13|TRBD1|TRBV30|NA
CAYRDRFNQPQHF
TGTGCCTACCGGGACAGGTTCAATCAGCCCCAGCATTTT
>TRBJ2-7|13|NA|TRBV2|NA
CASSGEYSYEQYF
TGTGCCAGCAGTGGAGAATACTCCTACGAGCAGTACTTC